Here is one T cell receptor beta chain with its context. Its target is not known. The entry originates in a study of cytomegalovirus exposure and HLA in healthy donors. General study findings and limits: Later analysis showed TCR association rates varying by HLA locus, highest for DRB1 and lowest for HLA-C. A later analysis by the authors found several of the most significant clusters apparently linked to common viral pathogens.

After removal of 3 bases from V and 10 bases from J, the junction contained 7 bases not matched to a gene. This CDR3 contains 13 residues. Per the germline V gene, CDR1 is SGHDT and CDR2 is YYEEEE. 13 Jbeta primers and 60 Vbeta primers were used for the PCR. Method: immunoSEQ multiplex PCR; TCRdb's copy keeps in-frame clones and lacks some. The repertoire holds some 150,000 clones, with around 77% as singletons. The sequence was obtained from a man aged 30 to 45 in good health and CMV-seropositive. The source material was PBMCs. The rearrangement links TRBV5-6 to TRBJ2-3; TRBD1 aligns across 8 bases. The CDR3 sequence: CASSWSDRGAQYF. CDR3 nucleotides: TGTGCCAGCAGCTGGTCAGACAGGGGTGCGCAGTATTTT.